A selection of T cell receptor beta chains follows, all from one sample in a study of regulatory T cells in long-lasting Graves disease. Using its own MiXCR run on the multiplex PCR reads, TCRdb lists one record per CDR3 protein. The table lists fewer than 450,000 distinct CDR3 sequences, under 25% of them singletons. The sequencing here drew on peripheral blood mononuclear cells (PBMCs), taken when the disease was refractory, from a patient treated with antithyroid drugs. The receptors here all came from a female donor with Graves disease. Each CDR3 is given with its conserved first and last residue. D genes are given only for firm matches. Only part of the rows carry a size: once, few, many, or a class if the clone is expanded.

CDR3nt: TGTGCCAGCAGCGCTGATCGTTATGAGCAGTTCTTC
CDR3aa: CASSADRYEQFF
abundance: .
d_gene: .
j_gene: TRBJ2-1
v_gene: TRBV27

CDR3nt: TGTGCCAGCAGCTCGGGGGGATCGCTCTATGGCTACACCTTC
CDR3aa: CASSSGGSLYGYTF
abundance: few
d_gene: .
j_gene: TRBJ1-2
v_gene: TRBV7-9

CDR3nt: TGCGCCTCTCGCCGGGGTTTGCTTCTTCTAGACTCCTACGAGCAGTACTTC
CDR3aa: CASRRGLLLLDSYEQYF
abundance: .
d_gene: .
j_gene: TRBJ2-7
v_gene: TRBV5-1

CDR3nt: TGTGCCAGCAGTTATCTTGATCATAGGGATTACGAGCAGTACTTC
CDR3aa: CASSYLDHRDYEQYF
abundance: many
d_gene: .
j_gene: TRBJ2-7
v_gene: TRBV12-3/TRBV12-4

CDR3nt: TGTGCCAGCACCTCGAGCGGGAGGACCTCCTACGAGCAGTACTTC
CDR3aa: CASTSSGRTSYEQYF
abundance: many
d_gene: TRBD2
j_gene: TRBJ2-7
v_gene: TRBV12-3/TRBV12-4

CDR3nt: TGTGCCAGCAGTTCATACAGGGATGAAGAGACCCAGTACTTC
CDR3aa: CASSSYRDEETQYF
abundance: many
d_gene: .
j_gene: TRBJ2-5
v_gene: TRBV12-3/TRBV12-4

CDR3nt: TGCGCCAGCAGGGGGACTAGCGGGACTAACACCGGGGAGCTGTTTTTT
CDR3aa: CASRGTSGTNTGELFF
abundance: few
d_gene: TRBD2
j_gene: TRBJ2-2
v_gene: TRBV10-2

CDR3nt: TGTGCTAGTGGCTCCCATCCACTAGCGGGAGGGCCCAGTCTTTCCGGGGAGCTGTTTTTT
CDR3aa: CASGSHPLAGGPSLSGELFF
abundance: many
d_gene: TRBD2
j_gene: TRBJ2-2
v_gene: TRBV12-5

CDR3nt: TGTGCCAGCAGTCCAGGGACAGACGAGCAGTACTTC
CDR3aa: CASSPGTDEQYF
abundance: many
d_gene: TRBD1
j_gene: TRBJ2-7
v_gene: TRBV12-3/TRBV12-4

CDR3nt: TGTGCCAGCAGCTTAAAGTCCGAAACCGGGGAGCTGTTTTTT
CDR3aa: CASSLKSETGELFF
abundance: many
d_gene: .
j_gene: TRBJ2-2
v_gene: TRBV7-3

CDR3nt: TGTGCCAGCAGTTTAGCACAGATTGGAGAGACCCAGTACTTC
CDR3aa: CASSLAQIGETQYF
abundance: many
d_gene: .
j_gene: TRBJ2-5
v_gene: TRBV27

CDR3nt: TGTGCCAGCAGACTCGGGACGGAGACCTACGAGCAGTACTTC
CDR3aa: CASRLGTETYEQYF
abundance: many
d_gene: .
j_gene: TRBJ2-7
v_gene: TRBV27

CDR3nt: TGTGCCACCAGCAGAAAAAGAGGGGGGATCTCCTATAATTCACCCCTCCACTTT
CDR3aa: CATSRKRGGISYNSPLHF
abundance: few
d_gene: .
j_gene: TRBJ1-6
v_gene: TRBV15

CDR3nt: TGTGCCAGCAGCCACGGGACAGCCTACGAGCAGTACTTC
CDR3aa: CASSHGTAYEQYF
abundance: many
d_gene: TRBD1
j_gene: TRBJ2-7
v_gene: TRBV28

CDR3nt: TGTGCCAGCAGCAAACCCGAGGCTGTCGCTAACTATGGCTACACCTTC
CDR3aa: CASSKPEAVANYGYTF
abundance: many
d_gene: .
j_gene: TRBJ1-2
v_gene: TRBV7-2

CDR3nt: TGTGCCAGCGGTAAAGCGGGCCTAAAAGAGACCCAGTACTTC
CDR3aa: CASGKAGLKETQYF
abundance: many
d_gene: .
j_gene: TRBJ2-5
v_gene: TRBV27

CDR3nt: TGTGCCAGCAGCGTAGACAGTTCGACCGGGATGAACACTGAAGCTTTCTTT
CDR3aa: CASSVDSSTGMNTEAFF
abundance: few
d_gene: .
j_gene: TRBJ1-1
v_gene: TRBV9

CDR3nt: TGTGCCAGCAGCTTGGAGTTTGGCAATGAAGCTTTCTTT
CDR3aa: CASSLEFGNEAFF
abundance: few
d_gene: .
j_gene: TRBJ1-1
v_gene: TRBV5-6

CDR3nt: TGTGCCAGCAGCTTAAACGGGAGGGAGGGCTACAATGAGCAGTTCTTC
CDR3aa: CASSLNGREGYNEQFF
abundance: .
d_gene: TRBD2
j_gene: TRBJ2-1
v_gene: TRBV7-3

CDR3nt: TGTGCCACCAGTGATTCCGCCGACGGGACAGGGGGAGGCTACACCTTC
CDR3aa: CATSDSADGTGGGYTF
abundance: few
d_gene: TRBD1
j_gene: TRBJ1-2
v_gene: TRBV24-1

CDR3nt: TGTGCCAGCAGCGTAGCGGCAGACACTGAAGCTTTCTTT
CDR3aa: CASSVAADTEAFF
abundance: few
d_gene: .
j_gene: TRBJ1-1
v_gene: TRBV9

CDR3nt: TGTGCCAGCAGTCCCAGGGGTAGCAATCAGCCCCAGCATTTT
CDR3aa: CASSPRGSNQPQHF
abundance: few
d_gene: .
j_gene: TRBJ1-5
v_gene: TRBV28

CDR3nt: TGTGCCAGTAGCAGACTAGCGGGAGCCTACTCCTACGAGCAGTACTTC
CDR3aa: CASSRLAGAYSYEQYF
abundance: once
d_gene: TRBD2
j_gene: TRBJ2-7
v_gene: TRBV19

CDR3nt: TGTGCCAGCAGTCAAGACGGTACTCGACATCAGCCCCAGCATTTT
CDR3aa: CASSQDGTRHQPQHF
abundance: many
d_gene: .
j_gene: TRBJ1-5
v_gene: TRBV7-8

CDR3nt: TGTGCCAGCTCCCATCCAAAAAGAGCCCCTGGGGAATACGAGCAGTACTTC
CDR3aa: CASSHPKRAPGEYEQYF
abundance: few
d_gene: .
j_gene: TRBJ2-7
v_gene: TRBV9

CDR3nt: TGCAGCGCGGGACCAGGGGGTCAGACCGGGAAGCTGTTTTTT
CDR3aa: CSAGPGGQTGKLFF
abundance: .
d_gene: TRBD1
j_gene: TRBJ2-2
v_gene: TRBV29-1

CDR3nt: TGTGCCACCAGTGAATTTCCGGGAGTTGAGACCCAGTACTTC
CDR3aa: CATSEFPGVETQYF
abundance: .
d_gene: .
j_gene: TRBJ2-5
v_gene: TRBV24-1

CDR3nt: TGTGCCAGCAGCTTCAGCACCGATGCCTACGAGCAGTACTTC
CDR3aa: CASSFSTDAYEQYF
abundance: many
d_gene: .
j_gene: TRBJ2-7
v_gene: TRBV7-9

CDR3nt: TGTGCCAGCAGCTTTACGGGGGGAGCTTACGAGCAGTACTTC
CDR3aa: CASSFTGGAYEQYF
abundance: many
d_gene: TRBD2
j_gene: TRBJ2-7
v_gene: TRBV11-2

CDR3nt: TGTGCCAGCTCACCGTTGGGGGGAACTAATGAAAAACTGTTTTTT
CDR3aa: CASSPLGGTNEKLFF
abundance: many
d_gene: .
j_gene: TRBJ1-4
v_gene: TRBV18

CDR3nt: TGTGCCAGCAGAGGTCAGCCCCAGCATTTT
CDR3aa: CASRGQPQHF
abundance: many
d_gene: .
j_gene: TRBJ1-5
v_gene: TRBV6-1

CDR3nt: TGTGCCAGCAGTGCCGGGTCTAGCAATCAGCCCCAGCATTTT
CDR3aa: CASSAGSSNQPQHF
abundance: many
d_gene: .
j_gene: TRBJ1-5
v_gene: TRBV2

CDR3nt: TGCAGTGCTAGAGATGGGCGGGGATTTAGCGAGCAGTACTTC
CDR3aa: CSARDGRGFSEQYF
abundance: .
d_gene: .
j_gene: TRBJ2-7
v_gene: TRBV20-1

CDR3nt: TGTGCCAGCACGGGGACGGCGGGAGGGCCTGGTCTAGTGTACGAGCAGTACTTC
CDR3aa: CASTGTAGGPGLVYEQYF
abundance: many
d_gene: TRBD2
j_gene: TRBJ2-7
v_gene: TRBV28

CDR3nt: TGTGCCAGCAGCCACCGACAGGGGACCGGGGAGCTGTTTTTT
CDR3aa: CASSHRQGTGELFF
abundance: few
d_gene: TRBD1
j_gene: TRBJ2-2
v_gene: TRBV3-1

CDR3nt: TGTGCCAGCAGTTTATCCCCGGTCAGGGCCGAGCAGTACTTC
CDR3aa: CASSLSPVRAEQYF
abundance: many
d_gene: .
j_gene: TRBJ2-7
v_gene: TRBV27

CDR3nt: TGTGCCAGCAGTTTATACAGGGAGAGCTATGGCTACACCTTC
CDR3aa: CASSLYRESYGYTF
abundance: many
d_gene: .
j_gene: TRBJ1-2
v_gene: TRBV27

CDR3nt: TGTGCCAGCAGTTTAACCGGGACAAACTATGGCTACACCTTC
CDR3aa: CASSLTGTNYGYTF
abundance: many
d_gene: .
j_gene: TRBJ1-2
v_gene: TRBV6-5

CDR3nt: TGTGCCAGCAGTTTATTTGGACTAGCGGGACAATTCGGGGAGTACTTC
CDR3aa: CASSLFGLAGQFGEYF
abundance: .
d_gene: TRBD2
j_gene: TRBJ2-7
v_gene: TRBV27

CDR3nt: TGCGCCAGCAGCCAAGTGGATGGGGGGGAGACCCAGTACTTC
CDR3aa: CASSQVDGGETQYF
abundance: few
d_gene: .
j_gene: TRBJ2-5
v_gene: TRBV4-1

CDR3nt: TGTGCCAGCAGCTTAGAGGGGGGACTAGTGGGGTACGAGCAGTACTTC
CDR3aa: CASSLEGGLVGYEQYF
abundance: many
d_gene: TRBD2
j_gene: TRBJ2-7
v_gene: TRBV11-2

CDR3nt: TGTGCCAGCAGCCAAGATGTGGCCCCCGGCAGAGGGCCCAATCAGCCCCAGCATTTT
CDR3aa: CASSQDVAPGRGPNQPQHF
abundance: few
d_gene: .
j_gene: TRBJ1-5
v_gene: TRBV3-2

CDR3nt: TGTGCCAGCAGCGGGGGTAGCGGGAGCAACGAGCAGTACTTC
CDR3aa: CASSGGSGSNEQYF
abundance: few
d_gene: TRBD2
j_gene: TRBJ2-7
v_gene: TRBV6-2/TRBV6-3

CDR3nt: TGTGCCTGGAGTCCTGGGGGTGAGCAGTACTTC
CDR3aa: CAWSPGGEQYF
abundance: .
d_gene: .
j_gene: TRBJ2-7
v_gene: TRBV30

CDR3nt: TGTGCCAGCAGCTCCAGGGGGAACGGGGCCAACGTCCTGACTTTC
CDR3aa: CASSSRGNGANVLTF
abundance: .
d_gene: TRBD1
j_gene: TRBJ2-6
v_gene: TRBV7-3

CDR3nt: TGTGCCAGCAGCTTATCAGAGACCCAGTACTTC
CDR3aa: CASSLSETQYF
abundance: many
d_gene: .
j_gene: TRBJ2-5
v_gene: TRBV7-2

CDR3nt: TGTGCCGGCAGTTTAAATCTCGGACAGGGTGGAAGAGAAAATGGCTACACCTTC
CDR3aa: CAGSLNLGQGGRENGYTF
abundance: once
d_gene: TRBD1
j_gene: TRBJ1-2
v_gene: TRBV28

CDR3nt: TGCAGTGCTAGAGCCGGCAGTGTGGGCACTGAAGCTTTCTTT
CDR3aa: CSARAGSVGTEAFF
abundance: few
d_gene: .
j_gene: TRBJ1-1
v_gene: TRBV20-1

CDR3nt: TGTGCCAGCAGTTTAAGGAGGGGGCGGAACGAGGGTGAAGCTTTCTTT
CDR3aa: CASSLRRGRNEGEAFF
abundance: .
d_gene: TRBD1
j_gene: TRBJ1-1
v_gene: TRBV12-3/TRBV12-4

CDR3nt: TGTGCCACCAGCAGAGCAGGGTATGTCACAGATACGCAGTATTTT
CDR3aa: CATSRAGYVTDTQYF
abundance: .
d_gene: .
j_gene: TRBJ2-3
v_gene: TRBV15

CDR3nt: TGTGCCAGCAGTTGGGACAATAGGTCACCCCTCCACTTT
CDR3aa: CASSWDNRSPLHF
abundance: .
d_gene: .
j_gene: TRBJ1-6
v_gene: TRBV6-5

CDR3nt: TGCAGTGCTGCGGGACAGACCTACGAGCAGTACTTC
CDR3aa: CSAAGQTYEQYF
abundance: .
d_gene: .
j_gene: TRBJ2-7
v_gene: TRBV20-1

CDR3nt: TGCAGTGCTCCAAGGGGGACACTAACAGAGACCCAGTACTTC
CDR3aa: CSAPRGTLTETQYF
abundance: .
d_gene: .
j_gene: TRBJ2-5
v_gene: TRBV20-1

CDR3nt: TGTGCCAGCAGCTCTTCCGGGTCGGGGCACGAGCAGTACTTC
CDR3aa: CASSSSGSGHEQYF
abundance: .
d_gene: .
j_gene: TRBJ2-7
v_gene: TRBV7-9

CDR3nt: TGTGCCAGCTCACCACTTCCCCAGATCCACGAGCAGTACTTC
CDR3aa: CASSPLPQIHEQYF
abundance: few
d_gene: .
j_gene: TRBJ2-7
v_gene: TRBV18

CDR3nt: TGTGCCTGGAGCAGGAGCCGAGGCGATACGCAGTATTTT
CDR3aa: CAWSRSRGDTQYF
abundance: .
d_gene: .
j_gene: TRBJ2-3
v_gene: TRBV30

CDR3nt: TGTGCCTGGAGTGTGACGTTTTCCTACGAGCAGTACTTC
CDR3aa: CAWSVTFSYEQYF
abundance: few
d_gene: .
j_gene: TRBJ2-7
v_gene: TRBV30

CDR3nt: TGCGCCAGCAGCCCCTTACCGGGACAGGGATTCTACGAGCAGTACTTC
CDR3aa: CASSPLPGQGFYEQYF
abundance: few
d_gene: TRBD1
j_gene: TRBJ2-7
v_gene: TRBV4-1

CDR3nt: TGTGCCAGCAGTCGCCATTCAGGGTTAAGGTCCAATCAGCCCCAGCATTTT
CDR3aa: CASSRHSGLRSNQPQHF
abundance: many
d_gene: .
j_gene: TRBJ1-5
v_gene: TRBV28

CDR3nt: TGCGCCAGCAGCGCCCGGGACGGGAGCTCCTACGAGCAGTACTTC
CDR3aa: CASSARDGSSYEQYF
abundance: few
d_gene: .
j_gene: TRBJ2-7
v_gene: TRBV4-3